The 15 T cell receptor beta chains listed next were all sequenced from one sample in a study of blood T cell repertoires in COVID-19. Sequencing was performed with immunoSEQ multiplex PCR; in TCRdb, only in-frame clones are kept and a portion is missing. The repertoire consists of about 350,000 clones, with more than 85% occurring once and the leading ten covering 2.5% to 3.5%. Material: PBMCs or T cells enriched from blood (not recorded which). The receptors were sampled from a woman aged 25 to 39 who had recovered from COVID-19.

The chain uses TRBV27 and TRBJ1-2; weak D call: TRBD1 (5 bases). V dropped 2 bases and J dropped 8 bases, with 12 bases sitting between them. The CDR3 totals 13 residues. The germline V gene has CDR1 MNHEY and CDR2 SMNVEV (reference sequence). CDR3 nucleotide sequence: TGTGCCAGCAGTTTAAAGGGGTTAGGGGGCTACACCTTC. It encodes CASSLKGLGGYTF.

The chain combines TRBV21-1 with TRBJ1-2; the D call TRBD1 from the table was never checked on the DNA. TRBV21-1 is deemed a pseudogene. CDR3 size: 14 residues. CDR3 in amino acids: CASDLGTGNYGYTF. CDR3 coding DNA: TGTGCCAGCGACCTCGGGACAGGAAACTATGGCTACACCTTC.

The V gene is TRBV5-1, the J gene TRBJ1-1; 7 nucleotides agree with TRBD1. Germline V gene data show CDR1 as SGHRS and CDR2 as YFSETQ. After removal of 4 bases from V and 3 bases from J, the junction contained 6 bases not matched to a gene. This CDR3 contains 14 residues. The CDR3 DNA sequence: TGCGCCAGCAGCGTCGGGACAGTTTACACTGAAGCTTTCTTT. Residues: CASSVGTVYTEAFF.

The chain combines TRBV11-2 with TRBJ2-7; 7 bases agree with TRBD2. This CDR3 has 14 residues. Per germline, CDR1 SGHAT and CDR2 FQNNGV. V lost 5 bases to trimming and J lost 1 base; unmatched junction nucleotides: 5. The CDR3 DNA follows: TGTGCCAGCAGCAAACGGGAGGATTCCTACGAGCAGTACTTC. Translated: CASSKREDSYEQYF.

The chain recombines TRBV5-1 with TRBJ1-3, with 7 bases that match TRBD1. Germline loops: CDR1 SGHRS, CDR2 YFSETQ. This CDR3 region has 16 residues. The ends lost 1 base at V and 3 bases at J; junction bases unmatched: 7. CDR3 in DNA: TGCGCCAGCAGCTTGACAGGGGCGGCCTTTGGAAACACCATATATTTT. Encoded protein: CASSLTGAAFGNTIYF.

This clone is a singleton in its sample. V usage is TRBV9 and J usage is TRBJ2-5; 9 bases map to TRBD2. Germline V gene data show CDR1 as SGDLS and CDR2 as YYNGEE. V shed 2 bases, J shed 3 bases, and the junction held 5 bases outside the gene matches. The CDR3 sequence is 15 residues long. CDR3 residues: CASSVTSGYEETQYF. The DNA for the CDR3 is TGTGCCAGCAGCGTCACTAGCGGGTACGAAGAGACCCAGTACTTC.

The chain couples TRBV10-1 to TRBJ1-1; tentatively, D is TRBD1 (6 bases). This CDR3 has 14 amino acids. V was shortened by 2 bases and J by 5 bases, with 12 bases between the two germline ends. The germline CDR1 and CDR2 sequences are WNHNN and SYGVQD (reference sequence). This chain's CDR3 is CASSEGRGGTEAFF. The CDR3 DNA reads TGCGCCAGCAGTGAGGGCAGGGGTGGGACTGAAGCTTTCTTT.

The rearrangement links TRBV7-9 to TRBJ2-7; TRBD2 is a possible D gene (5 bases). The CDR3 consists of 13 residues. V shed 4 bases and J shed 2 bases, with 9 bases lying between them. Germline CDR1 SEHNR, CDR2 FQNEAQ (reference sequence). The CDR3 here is CASSSGIPYEQYF. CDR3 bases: TGTGCCAGCAGCTCCGGGATCCCCTACGAGCAGTACTTC.

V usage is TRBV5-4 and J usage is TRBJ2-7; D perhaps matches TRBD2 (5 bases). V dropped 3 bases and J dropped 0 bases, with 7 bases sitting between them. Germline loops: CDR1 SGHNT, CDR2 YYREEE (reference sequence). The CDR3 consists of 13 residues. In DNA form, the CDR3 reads TGTGCCAGCAGCTCCCGGGACTCCTACGAGCAGTACTTC. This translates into CASSSRDSYEQYF.

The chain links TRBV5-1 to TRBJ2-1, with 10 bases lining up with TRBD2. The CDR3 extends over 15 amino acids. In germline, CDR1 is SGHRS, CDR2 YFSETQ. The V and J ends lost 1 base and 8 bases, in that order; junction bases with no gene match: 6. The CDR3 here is CASSLFLAGAHEQFF. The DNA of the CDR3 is TGCGCCAGCAGCTTGTTTCTAGCGGGAGCCCATGAGCAGTTCTTC.

The CDR3 DNA reads TGCAGCGCCATTGCCTCCGGACTCGGGGAAAAACTGTTTTTT. It specifies CSAIASGLGEKLFF. V is TRBV29-1 and J is TRBJ1-4, with D uncertain. The CDR3 covers 14 residues. V was pared by 7 bases and J by 8 bases, with 20 bases between. Germline V gene sequence: CDR1 SQVTM, CDR2 ANQGSEA.

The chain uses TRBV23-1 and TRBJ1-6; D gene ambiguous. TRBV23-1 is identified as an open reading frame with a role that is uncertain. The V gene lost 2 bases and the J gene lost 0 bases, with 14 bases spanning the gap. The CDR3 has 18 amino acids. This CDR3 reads CASSQGYSPFSYNSPLHF. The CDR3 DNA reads TGCGCCAGCAGTCAAGGTTACAGCCCCTTCTCCTATAATTCACCCCTCCACTTT.

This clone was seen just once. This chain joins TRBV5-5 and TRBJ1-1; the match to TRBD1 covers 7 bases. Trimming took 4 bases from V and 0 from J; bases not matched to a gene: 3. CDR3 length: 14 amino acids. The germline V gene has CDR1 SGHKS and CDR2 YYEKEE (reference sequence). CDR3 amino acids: CASSRQGLNTEAFF. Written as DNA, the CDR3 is TGTGCCAGCAGCCGACAGGGCTTGAACACTGAAGCTTTCTTT.

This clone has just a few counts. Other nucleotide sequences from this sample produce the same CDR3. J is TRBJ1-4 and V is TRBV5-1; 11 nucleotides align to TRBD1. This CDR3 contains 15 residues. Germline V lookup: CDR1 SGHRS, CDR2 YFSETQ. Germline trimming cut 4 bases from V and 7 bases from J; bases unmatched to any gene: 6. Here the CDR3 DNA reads TGCGCCAGCAGCAGAGGACAGGGGGCGGGTGAAAAACTGTTTTTT. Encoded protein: CASSRGQGAGEKLFF.

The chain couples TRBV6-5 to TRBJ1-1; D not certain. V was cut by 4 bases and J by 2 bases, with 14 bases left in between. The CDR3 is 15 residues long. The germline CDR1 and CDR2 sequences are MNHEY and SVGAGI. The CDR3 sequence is CASSWYGRPNTEAFF. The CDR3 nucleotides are TGTGCCAGCAGTTGGTACGGGAGGCCCAACACTGAAGCTTTCTTT.